Listed here is a single T cell receptor (beta chain). These data belong to a study of blood T cell repertoires in COVID-19. Study at large: Sites across the United States, Italy and Spain contributed samples from acute and convalescent COVID-19. T cells, B-cell-depleted T cells, or PBMCs provided the cDNA or gDNA that served as material.

Germline V lookup: CDR1 SGDLS, CDR2 YYNGEE. V shed 0 bases and J shed 3 bases, with 16 bases lying between them. This CDR3 has 17 residues. Sequencing was performed with immunoSEQ multiplex PCR; in TCRdb, only in-frame clones are kept and a portion is missing. The sample carries approximately 200,000 clones, more than 80% recorded once. This clonotype originated in a man aged 25 to 40 who had recovered from COVID-19. This chain uses TRBV9 with TRBJ1-3; tentative D call: TRBD1 (5 bases). The specimen sequenced was PBMCs or T cells enriched from blood (not recorded which). In nucleotides, the CDR3 is TGTGCCAGCAGCGTAGCTCGACAGCTGCGGGATGGAAACACCATATATTTT. Translating it yields CASSVARQLRDGNTIYF.